Reported below is one TCR beta chain. The V gene's germline CDR1 is MNHEY and CDR2 SMNVEV (reference sequence). The CDR3 has 15 residues. Germline trimming cut 3 bases from V and 3 bases from J; bases unmatched to any gene: 3. This specimen belongs to a study of T cell responses to AZD1222 COVID-19 vaccine. The protocol was immunoSEQ multiplex PCR, while the TCRdb copy is restricted to in-frame clones and leaves out a portion. The sample records some 120,000 clones, 89% being singletons. V is TRBV27 and J is TRBJ1-4, with 8 bases that match TRBD1. This sequence originates from an adult in good health. This specimen was peripheral blood, taken on day 0 of AZD1222 vaccination. CDR3 nucleotides: TGTGCCAGCAGTTTGTCGGGACAGGCTAATGAAAAACTGTTTTTT. Protein: CASSLSGQANEKLFF.